What follows are 32 T cell receptor beta chains derived from one specimen sequenced in a study of cytomegalovirus exposure and HLA in healthy donors. PCR involved 60 Vbeta and 13 Jbeta primers. Generated by immunoSEQ multiplex PCR, the TCRdb table keeps only in-frame clones and is missing some. This sample has under 150,000 clones; roughly 80% occur once, and the top ten carry 3% to 4%. The sample comprised PBMCs. The receptors were sampled from a male donor in good health and CMV-seronegative.

V usage is TRBV9 and J usage is TRBJ1-1; 7 nucleotides align to TRBD1. In germline, CDR1 is SGDLS, CDR2 YYNGEE. The CDR3 is 16 amino acids. Unmatched junction bases numbered 10, after V lost 4 bases and J lost 1 base. In DNA form, the CDR3 reads TGTGCCAGCAGCCCACTGGCCCAGGGGGGGAACACTGAAGCTTTCTTT. Protein: CASSPLAQGGNTEAFF.

CDR3 nucleotide sequence: TGTGCCTGGAGTCCCAGGGCAAGCTATGGCTACACCTTC. Amino acid sequence: CAWSPRASYGYTF. The rearrangement joins TRBV30 to TRBJ1-2; D might be TRBD1 (5 bases). Trimming took 2 bases from V and 4 from J, leaving 11 bases between them. The CDR3 covers 13 residues. Germline V gene lookup returns CDR1 GTSNPN and CDR2 SVGIG (reference sequence).

V and J are TRBV9 and TRBJ1-2, with 7 bases that match TRBD1. Germline V gene sequence: CDR1 SGDLS, CDR2 YYNGEE. This CDR3 contains 15 residues. The ends lost 0 bases at V and 8 bases at J; junction bases unmatched: 10. The CDR3 coding sequence is TGTGCCAGCAGCGTAGTGAACAGGGGAGTAGAGGGCTACACCTTC. Its protein product is CASSVVNRGVEGYTF.

The V call is TRBV28, the J call TRBJ1-1; no reliable D call. The V and J ends lost 7 bases and 1 base respectively, with 7 bases between them. The CDR3 has 12 amino acids. The germline gives CDR1 MDHEN, CDR2 SYDVKM. The CDR3 DNA reads TGTGCCAGCATAAACAGGAACACTGAAGCTTTCTTT. It yields the protein CASINRNTEAFF.

The rearrangement joins TRBV28 to TRBJ1-5; TRBD1 aligns across 9 bases. The ends lost 1 base at V and 0 bases at J; junction bases unmatched: 7. There are 18 residues in the CDR3. CDR1 MDHEN and CDR2 SYDVKM come from the germline V gene. CDR3 amino acids: CASSLYPGTGNSNQPQHF. DNA of the CDR3: TGTGCCAGCAGTTTATATCCGGGGACAGGGAATAGCAATCAGCCCCAGCATTTT.

The chain recombines TRBV2 with TRBJ1-5, with 8 bases that match TRBD1. The germline V gene encodes CDR1 SNHLY and CDR2 FYNNEI. The ends lost 5 bases at V and 4 bases at J; junction bases unmatched: 7. The CDR3 contains 15 residues. CDR3 protein: CASSYGQGQNQPQHF. Here the CDR3 DNA reads TGTGCCAGCAGTTATGGACAGGGCCAAAATCAGCCCCAGCATTTT.

The V and J genes are TRBV27 and TRBJ1-1; D unclear. The CDR3 covers 15 residues. V lost 5 bases and J 0 bases, leaving 13 bases between the germline ends. Germline V lookup: CDR1 MNHEY, CDR2 SMNVEV (reference sequence). In nucleotides, the CDR3 is TGTGCCAGCAGTCCCCGTGCGTTCCTGAACACTGAAGCTTTCTTT. This codes for CASSPRAFLNTEAFF.

The chain combines TRBV9 with TRBJ2-1; possible D gene TRBD1, 7 bases. V lost 3 bases to trimming and J lost 4 bases, with 17 bases between them. The CDR3 runs to 16 residues. CDR1 is SGDLS, CDR2 YYNGEE, per germline. The DNA for the CDR3 is TGTGCCAGCAGCGGCCTAGCCCAGGGGGGATACAATGAGCAGTTCTTC. Amino acid sequence: CASSGLAQGGYNEQFF.

In nucleotides, the CDR3 is TGCGCCAGCAGCCAAGGTAGTGGCCCAGGCTCCTACAATGAGCAGTTCTTC. This codes for CASSQGSGPGSYNEQFF. The chain recombines TRBV4-3 with TRBJ2-1; D unclear. Germline loops: CDR1 LGHNA, CDR2 YSLEER. Between the trimmed V and J ends, which lost 1 base and 0 bases, there was a span of 13 bases. There are 17 residues in the CDR3.

The J gene is TRBJ1-1, the V gene TRBV29-1; D ambiguous. The CDR3 has 13 amino acids. CDR1 is SQVTM, CDR2 ANQGSEA, per germline. Between the trimmed V and J ends, which lost 7 bases and 7 bases, there was a span of 19 bases. CDR3 DNA sequence: TGCAGCGGGATCTCGAGACAAGGCTTTGAAGCTTTCTTT. It yields the protein CSGISRQGFEAFF.

V usage is TRBV19 and J usage is TRBJ1-5; 7 bases match TRBD1. The germline V gene encodes CDR1 LNHDA and CDR2 SQIVND (reference sequence). V shed 9 bases, J shed 3 bases, and the junction held 5 bases outside the gene matches. This CDR3 comprises 13 residues. The CDR3 nucleotides read TGTGCCAGCCAGGGACAGCTCAATCAGCCCCAGCATTTT. It specifies CASQGQLNQPQHF.

The chain employs TRBV27 and TRBJ2-5; 8 positions agree with TRBD1. The J call is doubtful: the DNA matches TRBJ2-7 better. The CDR3 loop spans 13 amino acids. CDR1 and CDR2 from the germline V gene are MNHEY and SMNVEV (reference sequence). CDR3 residues: CASGDRSSYEQYF. DNA of the CDR3: TGTGCCAGCGGGGACAGGAGCTCCTACGAGCAGTACTTC.

This chain links TRBV5-8 with TRBJ2-1; D might be TRBD2 (6 bases). The germline gives CDR1 SGHTS, CDR2 YDEGEE. The CDR3 spans 16 residues. Trimming took 2 bases from V and 7 from J, leaving 19 bases between them. The CDR3 loop reads CASSFWKAGWPNEQFF. The DNA of the CDR3 is TGTGCCAGCAGCTTTTGGAAGGCGGGGTGGCCGAATGAGCAGTTCTTC.

This chain joins TRBV7-2 and TRBJ2-6; TRBD1 might be the D (5 bases). This CDR3 is built from 15 residues. The germline V gene encodes CDR1 SGHTA and CDR2 FQGNSA. Trimming removed 4 bases from V and 4 bases from J, with 11 bases in between. The CDR3 sequence is CASSWTRVGANVLTF. CDR3 DNA sequence: TGTGCCAGCAGCTGGACACGGGTGGGGGCCAACGTCCTGACTTTC. The full variable domain, in which reference TRBV7-2 and TRBJ2-6 provide the parts outside the CDR3, is GAGVSQSPSNKVTEKGKDVELRCDPISGHTALYWYRQSLGQGLEFLIYFQGNSAPDKSGLPSDRFSAERTGGSVSTLTIQRTQQEDSAVYLCASSWTRVGANVLTFGAGSRLTVL.

J is TRBJ2-3 and V is TRBV27; D possibly corresponds to TRBD1 (6 bases). CDR1 and CDR2 (germline): MNHEY, SMNVEV (reference sequence). Trimming removed 6 bases at V and 0 bases at J, with 13 bases between. This CDR3 comprises 15 residues. The CDR3: CASRTQGYSTDTQYF. The CDR3 DNA is TGTGCCAGCAGGACCCAGGGGTATAGCACAGATACGCAGTATTTT.

The chain combines TRBV7-3 with TRBJ2-3; 12 bases are shared with TRBD2. Germline lookup yields CDR1 SGHTA and CDR2 FQGTGA. V was pared by 5 bases and J by 2 bases, with 5 bases of the junction left unmatched. CDR3 length equals 16 residues. CDR3 nucleotide sequence: TGTGCCAGCAGCGTATCTAGCGGGGGGGACACAGATACGCAGTATTTT. Its translation: CASSVSSGGDTDTQYF.

This chain connects TRBV28 to TRBJ2-1; TRBD2 aligns across 8 bases. CDR1 MDHEN and CDR2 SYDVKM come from the germline V gene. V was pared by 4 bases and J by 0 bases, with 8 bases of the junction left unmatched. This CDR3 has 17 amino acids. CDR3 sequence: CASSSSISGNSYNEQFF. The CDR3 nucleotides are TGTGCCAGCAGTTCAAGTATTAGCGGGAACTCCTACAATGAGCAGTTCTTC.

The CDR3 protein is CASSLRTGENQPQHF. In DNA, the CDR3 is TGTGCCAGCAGTCTACGGACAGGGGAAAACCAGCCCCAGCATTTT. V usage is TRBV2 and J usage is TRBJ1-5, with 9 bases lining up with TRBD1. In germline, CDR1 is SNHLY, CDR2 FYNNEI. The junction had 9 bases not matched to a gene; V was cut back by 5 bases and J by 7 bases. The CDR3 covers 15 residues.

In regard to this clone: Sequence at one end of the junction differs from germline and may be a read error. The chain carries TRBV28 and TRBJ2-1; 8 bases line up with TRBD1. The CDR3 totals 13 residues. Germline V lookup: CDR1 MDHEN, CDR2 SYDVKM. The CDR3 DNA follows: TGTGCCAGCAGCCTTCAAACAGGGGGGAGGACGATCTTC. Encoded protein: CASSLQTGGRTIF.

The chain carries TRBV7-9 and TRBJ2-1, with D possibly matching TRBD2 (11 bases). V was trimmed by 5 bases and J by 0 bases, leaving 23 bases between them. The CDR3 extends over 19 amino acids. CDR1 is SEHNR and CDR2 is FQNEAQ in the germline V gene (reference sequence). CDR3 loop: CASSRDRGLAEISYNEQFF. The CDR3 coding sequence is TGTGCCAGCAGCCGGGACAGGGGACTAGCGGAGATCTCCTACAATGAGCAGTTCTTC.

In this sample, this clone turned up a few times. The rearrangement uses TRBV6-1 and TRBJ1-2; D call uncertain. Germline V gene sequence: CDR1 MNHNS, CDR2 SASEGT. Trimming left V 4 bases short and J 2 bases short, with 11 bases between. The CDR3 runs to 14 residues. This CDR3 is CASSAESVNYGYTF. CDR3 bases: TGTGCCAGCAGTGCCGAGAGCGTAAACTATGGCTACACCTTC.

The rearrangement uses TRBV29-1 and TRBJ2-7, with 9 bases fitting TRBD1. With V trimmed by 3 bases and J by 7 bases, 7 bases remained unmatched. In germline, CDR1 is SQVTM, CDR2 ANQGSEA. This CDR3 has 13 amino acids. In DNA, the CDR3 is TGCAGCGTTGAGCCGGGACAGGGCTTTGAGCAGTACTTC. Encoded protein: CSVEPGQGFEQYF.

The rearrangement uses TRBV4-2 and TRBJ2-5; TRBD2 is a possible D gene (6 bases). CDR3 size: 15 residues. Looked up from germline, CDR1 is LGHNA and CDR2 is YNFKEQ. Trimming pared 1 base from V and 1 base from J, leaving 10 bases between. CDR3 bases: TGTGCCAGCAGCCAAGCCGGGAGCCTCCAAGAGACCCAGTACTTC. Translation: CASSQAGSLQETQYF.

A single count supports this clone. The chain uses TRBV2 and TRBJ2-3; 8 bases are shared with TRBD1. Germline values: CDR1 SNHLY, CDR2 FYNNEI. Trimming at V came to 10 bases and at J to 6 bases, leaving 9 bases not matched to a gene. This CDR3 region has 13 residues. CDR3 protein: CATRTGLADTQYF. Written as DNA, the CDR3 is TGTGCCACCCGGACAGGGCTCGCGGATACGCAGTATTTT.

This chain connects TRBV5-5 to TRBJ2-6; D may be TRBD2 (7 bases). The CDR3 has 16 amino acids. V lost 0 bases to trimming and J lost 3 bases, with 10 bases between them. Looked up from germline, CDR1 is SGHKS and CDR2 is YYEKEE (reference sequence). CDR3 region: CASSLEGGLGANVLTF. The CDR3 region has the DNA TGTGCCAGCAGCTTGGAGGGGGGGCTTGGGGCCAACGTCCTGACTTTC. The full variable domain, with the rest looked up from reference TRBV5-5 and TRBJ2-6, is DAGVTQSPTHLIKTRGQQVTLRCSPISGHKSVSWYQQVLGQGPQFIFQYYEKEERGRGNFPDRFSARQFPNYSSELNVNALLLGDSALYLCASSLEGGLGANVLTFGAGSRLTVL.

The rearrangement joins TRBV15 to TRBJ2-5, with D possibly being TRBD2 (5 bases). Germline V CDR1 and CDR2: LNHNV, YYDKDF (reference sequence). The length of the CDR3 is 14 residues. The V end lost 1 base, the J end lost 3 bases, and 9 bases lay between the germline ends. The CDR3 DNA reads TGTGCCACCAGCAGAGCGAACGGGGAAGAGACCCAGTACTTC. Translation: CATSRANGEETQYF.

This rearrangement joins TRBV28 to TRBJ2-7; TRBD1 aligns across 8 bases. The CDR3 spans 15 residues. The V segment lost 5 bases and the J segment 3 bases; nucleotides outside the gene matches: 9. The V gene's germline CDR1 is MDHEN and CDR2 SYDVKM. CDR3 nucleotide sequence: TGTGCCAGCAGTCCAGCCGGGACAGGCGACTACGAGCAGTACTTC. Its protein is CASSPAGTGDYEQYF.

The gene calls are TRBV7-3 and TRBJ1-1, with TRBD1 identical over 8 bases. CDR3 length equals 14 residues. Losses at the gene ends were 2 bases for V and 5 bases for J; bases not matched to a gene: 4. Per germline, CDR1 SGHTA and CDR2 FQGTGA. CDR3 amino acids: CASSLQGAGTEAFF. The DNA for the CDR3 is TGTGCCAGCAGCTTACAGGGGGCAGGAACTGAAGCTTTCTTT. Together with reference TRBV7-3 and TRBJ1-1, the CDR3 gives the full variable domain: GAGVSQTPSNKVTEKGKYVELRCDPISGHTALYWYRQSLGQGPEFLIYFQGTGAADDSGLPNDRFFAVRPEGSVSTLKIQRTERGDSAVYLCASSLQGAGTEAFFGQGTRLTVV.

V and J are TRBV7-2 and TRBJ2-5; D is possibly TRBD1 (6 bases). The CDR3 sequence is 17 residues long. Trimming shortened V by 5 bases and J by 5 bases, and 24 bases separated the two germline ends. Germline V lookup: CDR1 SGHTA, CDR2 FQGNSA. The CDR3 here is CASSTPLTGRSMETQYF. The DNA for the CDR3 is TGTGCCAGCAGCACGCCCTTGACAGGCCGCAGTATGGAGACCCAGTACTTC.

This rearrangement joins TRBV6-1 to TRBJ1-1, with a weak D call TRBD1 (6 bases). The CDR3 is 14 amino acids. Germline lookup yields CDR1 MNHNS and CDR2 SASEGT. V lost 4 bases, J lost 7 bases, and 16 bases lay in between. CDR3 bases: TGTGCCAGCAGTGTACTACAGGGCCCCCATGAAGCTTTCTTT. This encodes CASSVLQGPHEAFF.

The chain couples TRBV11-2 to TRBJ2-5; D is perhaps TRBD1 (6 bases). Trimming pared 9 bases from V and 4 bases from J, leaving 18 bases between. This CDR3 has 14 amino acids. Germline V gene data show CDR1 as SGHAT and CDR2 as FQNNGV. The CDR3 region has the DNA TGTGCCAGTACCCCCTGGGGGCGTCGAGAGACCCAGTACTTC. This codes for CASTPWGRRETQYF. Full variable domain (outside the CDR3, taken from reference TRBV11-2 and TRBJ2-5): EAGVAQSPRYKIIEKRQSVAFWCNPISGHATLYWYQQILGQGPKLLIQFQNNGVVDDSQLPKDRFSAERLKGVDSTLKIQPAKLEDSAVYLCASTPWGRRETQYFGPGTRLLVL.

The CDR3 region has the DNA TGTGCCAGCAGCCGACGACTTCTAGCCTACGAGCAGTACTTC. Translating it yields CASSRRLLAYEQYF. The genes are TRBV6-9 and TRBJ2-7; D not certain. The V gene's germline CDR1 is MNHGY and CDR2 SVAAGI. The CDR3 sequence is 14 residues long. The V and J ends lost 6 bases and 2 bases respectively, with 14 bases between them.